One sample yielded the 7 T cell receptor beta chains listed below, sequenced in a study of blood T cell repertoires in COVID-19. The table came from immunoSEQ multiplex PCR; TCRdb's copy has only in-frame clones and leaves some out. The data hold 170,000 or so clones, with over 75% observed a single time. The specimen sequenced was PBMCs or T cells enriched from blood (not recorded which). The receptor set was obtained from a woman in her 50s who had recovered from COVID-19.

The chain is built from TRBV10-3 and TRBJ2-7; 9 nucleotides align to TRBD1. V shed 4 bases, J shed 0 bases, and the junction held 1 base outside the gene matches. This CDR3 region has 14 residues. Per the germline V gene, CDR1 is ENHRY and CDR2 is SYGVKD. The CDR3: CAISGGQGSYEQYF. The CDR3 DNA follows: TGTGCCATCAGTGGGGGACAGGGCTCCTACGAGCAGTACTTC.

The chain couples TRBV19 to TRBJ1-3, with TRBD1 matching 7 bases. CDR3 size: 13 residues. After removal of 8 bases from V and 2 bases from J, the junction contained 3 bases not matched to a gene. The germline V gene encodes CDR1 LNHDA and CDR2 SQIVND (reference sequence). Written as DNA, the CDR3 is TGTGCCAGTGGGACAGTCCCTGGAAACACCATATATTTT. This encodes CASGTVPGNTIYF. Filled out from reference TRBV19 and TRBJ1-3, the complete variable domain reads DGGITQSPKYLFRKEGQNVTLSCEQNLNHDAMYWYRQDPGQGLRLIYYSQIVNDFQKGDIAEGYSVSREKKESFPLTVTSAQKNPTAFYLCASGTVPGNTIYFGEGSWLTVV.

The J gene is TRBJ1-5, the V gene TRBV19; D unclear. Germline assignment: CDR1 LNHDA and CDR2 SQIVND (reference sequence). The CDR3 covers 15 residues. V lost 5 bases and J 0 bases, leaving 11 bases between the germline ends. DNA for the CDR3: TGTGCCAGTAGTCCGCAGGATTATAGCAATCAGCCCCAGCATTTT. Translating it yields CASSPQDYSNQPQHF.

This sequence joins TRBV7-9 and TRBJ2-7; D is uncertain. In germline, CDR1 is SEHNR, CDR2 FQNEAQ (reference sequence). Trimming left V 1 base short and J 0 bases short, with 4 bases between. The CDR3 runs 13 residues. DNA for the CDR3: TGTGCCAGCAGCTTAGTTAACTCCTACGAGCAGTACTTC. Encoded protein: CASSLVNSYEQYF.

The CDR3 sequence: CASMPSGRAGEQYF. CDR3 bases: TGTGCCAGCATGCCTAGCGGGAGGGCCGGCGAGCAGTACTTC. The chain uses TRBV6-5 and TRBJ2-7; 12 nucleotides agree with TRBD2. Trimming took 7 bases from V and 6 from J; bases not matched to a gene: 7. The CDR3 sequence is 14 residues long. Germline CDR1 MNHEY, CDR2 SVGAGI.

This chain links TRBV11-3 with TRBJ2-1; 8 nucleotides match TRBD2. This CDR3 region has 16 residues. From germline, CDR1 is SGHNT and CDR2 YENEEA. Germline trimming cut 2 bases from V and 0 bases from J; bases unmatched to any gene: 3. CDR3 sequence (DNA): TGTGCCAGCAGCTTAACGGGACTAGGCTCCTACAATGAGCAGTTCTTC. Translated, it gives CASSLTGLGSYNEQFF.

The rearrangement links TRBV7-9 to TRBJ1-4; TRBD1 agrees at 9 bases. V shed 2 bases, J shed 5 bases, and the junction held 3 bases outside the gene matches. The CDR3 covers 15 residues. Germline V gene sequence: CDR1 SEHNR, CDR2 FQNEAQ (reference sequence). The CDR3 sequence: CASSLLDRGNEKLFF. In nucleotides, the CDR3 is TGTGCCAGCAGCTTATTAGACAGGGGGAATGAAAAACTGTTTTTT.